This TCR beta chain originates from a study of cytomegalovirus exposure and HLA in healthy donors. This CDR3 spans 15 amino acids. Germline CDR1 reads MNHNS; CDR2 reads SASEGT. With 1 base removed from V and 3 bases from J, the gap between germline ends came to 12 bases. Clones were sequenced by immunoSEQ multiplex PCR, and TCRdb holds only the in-frame ones, with some missing. Among about 110,000 clones listed, approximately 86% were seen once. The TCR originated in a woman in her late teens or twenties in good health and CMV-seronegative. The chain employs TRBV6-1 and TRBJ1-1; D is unresolved. The sequenced sample consisted of PBMCs. The CDR3 DNA follows: TGTGCCAGCAGTGAAGGGGTCGCGGCCTACACTGAAGCTTTCTTT. It translates to CASSEGVAAYTEAFF.